The TCR beta chain described here comes from a study of T cell responses to AZD1222 COVID-19 vaccine. Study conclusions and caveats: Researchers report vaccine-associated CD4 TCRs spanning spike, with dominance at 160-218 and 743-854. The study reported that nearly half of spike-specific TCRs target unmutated variant regions. Baseline seropositives among AZD1222 recipients totaled only six or seven. No day 14 peak samples; only post-peak repertoires were characterized.

For this clone: The antigen is not known.

Only in-frame clones appear in the TCRdb table, and some are missing; sequencing was by immunoSEQ multiplex PCR. The sample lists 140,000 to 150,000 clones; roughly 92% were seen once. The TCR was taken from an adult in good health. Sample: peripheral blood, taken on day 0 of AZD1222 vaccination.

The CDR3: CASSLAREGTEAFF. The CDR3 DNA sequence: TGTGCCAGCAGCTTAGCCAGGGAGGGGACTGAAGCTTTCTTT. The V gene is TRBV7-8, the J gene TRBJ1-1, with D perhaps TRBD1 (5 bases). There are 14 residues in the CDR3. Trimming shortened V by 0 bases and J by 5 bases, and 10 bases separated the two germline ends. Per germline, CDR1 SGHVS and CDR2 FQNEAQ.